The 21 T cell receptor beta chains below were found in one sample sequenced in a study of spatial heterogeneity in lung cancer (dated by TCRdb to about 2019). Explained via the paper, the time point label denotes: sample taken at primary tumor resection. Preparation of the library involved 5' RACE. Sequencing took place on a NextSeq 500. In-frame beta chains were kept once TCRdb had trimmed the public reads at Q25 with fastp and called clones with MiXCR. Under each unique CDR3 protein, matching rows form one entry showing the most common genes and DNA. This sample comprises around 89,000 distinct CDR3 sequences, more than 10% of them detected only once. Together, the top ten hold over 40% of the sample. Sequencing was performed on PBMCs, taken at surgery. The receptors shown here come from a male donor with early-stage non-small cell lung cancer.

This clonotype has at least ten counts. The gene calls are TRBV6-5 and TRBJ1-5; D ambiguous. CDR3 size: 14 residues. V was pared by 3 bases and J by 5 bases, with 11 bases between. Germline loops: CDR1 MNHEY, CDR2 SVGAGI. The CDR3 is CASSYGAGYQPQHF. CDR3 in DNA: TGTGCCAGCAGTTATGGTGCAGGCTATCAGCCCCAGCATTTT.

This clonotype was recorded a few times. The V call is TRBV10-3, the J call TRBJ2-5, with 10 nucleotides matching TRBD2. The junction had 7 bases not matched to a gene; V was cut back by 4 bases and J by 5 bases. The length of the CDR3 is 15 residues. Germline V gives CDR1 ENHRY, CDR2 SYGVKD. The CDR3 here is CAISGTGTSAETQYF. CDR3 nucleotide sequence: TGTGCCATCAGTGGAACCGGGACTAGCGCTGAGACCCAGTACTTC.

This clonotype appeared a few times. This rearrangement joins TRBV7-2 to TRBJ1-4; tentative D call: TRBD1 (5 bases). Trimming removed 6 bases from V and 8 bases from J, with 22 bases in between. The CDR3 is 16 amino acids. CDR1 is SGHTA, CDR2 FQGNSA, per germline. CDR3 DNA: TGTGCCAGCAGTTTCGGGGCCCTTTCCGAATTGGAAAAACTGTTTTTT. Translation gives CASSFGALSELEKLFF.

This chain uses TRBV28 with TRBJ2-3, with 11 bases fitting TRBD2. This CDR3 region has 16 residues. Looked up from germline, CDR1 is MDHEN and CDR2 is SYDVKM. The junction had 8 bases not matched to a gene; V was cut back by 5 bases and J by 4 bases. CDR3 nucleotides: TGTGCCAGCAGTCCCTTTCGGGGACTAGCGGCAGATACGCAGTATTTT. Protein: CASSPFRGLAADTQYF.

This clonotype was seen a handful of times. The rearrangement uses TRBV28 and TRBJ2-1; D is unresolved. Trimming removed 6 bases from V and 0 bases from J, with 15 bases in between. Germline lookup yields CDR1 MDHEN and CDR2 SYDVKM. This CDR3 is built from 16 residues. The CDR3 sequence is CASRKRLTSSYNEQFF. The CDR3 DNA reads TGTGCCAGCAGAAAAAGGCTTACGAGCTCCTACAATGAGCAGTTCTTC.

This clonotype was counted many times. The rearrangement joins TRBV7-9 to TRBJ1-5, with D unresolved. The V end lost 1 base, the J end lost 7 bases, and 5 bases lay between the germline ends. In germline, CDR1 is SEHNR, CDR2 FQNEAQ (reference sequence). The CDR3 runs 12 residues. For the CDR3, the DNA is TGTGCCAGCAGCTTAGAACAACAGCCCCAGCATTTT. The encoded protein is CASSLEQQPQHF. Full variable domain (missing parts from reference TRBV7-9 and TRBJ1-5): DTGVSQNPRHKITKRGQNVTFRCDPISEHNRLYWYRQTLGQGPEFLTYFQNEAQLEKSRLLSDRFSAERPKGSFSTLEIQRTEQGDSAMYLCASSLEQQPQHFGDGTRLSIL.

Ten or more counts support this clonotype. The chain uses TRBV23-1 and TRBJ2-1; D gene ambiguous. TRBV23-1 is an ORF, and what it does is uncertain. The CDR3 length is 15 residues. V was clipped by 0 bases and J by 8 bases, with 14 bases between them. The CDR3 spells CASSQSLRLRDEQFF. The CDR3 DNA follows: TGCGCCAGCAGTCAATCCCTCCGTCTACGGGATGAGCAGTTCTTC.

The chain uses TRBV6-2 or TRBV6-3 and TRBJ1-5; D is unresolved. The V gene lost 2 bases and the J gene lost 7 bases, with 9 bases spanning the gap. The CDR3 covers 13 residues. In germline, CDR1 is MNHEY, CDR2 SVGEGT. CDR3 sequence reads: CASSYADRQPQHF. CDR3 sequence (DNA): TGTGCCAGCAGTTACGCCGACCGGCAGCCCCAGCATTTT.

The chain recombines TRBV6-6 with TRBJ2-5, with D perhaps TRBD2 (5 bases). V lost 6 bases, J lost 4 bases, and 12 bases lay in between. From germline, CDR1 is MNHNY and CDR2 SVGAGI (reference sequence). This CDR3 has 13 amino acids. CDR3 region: CASSTDAGETQYF. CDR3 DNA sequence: TGTGCCAGCAGCACCGATGCGGGAGAGACCCAGTACTTC.

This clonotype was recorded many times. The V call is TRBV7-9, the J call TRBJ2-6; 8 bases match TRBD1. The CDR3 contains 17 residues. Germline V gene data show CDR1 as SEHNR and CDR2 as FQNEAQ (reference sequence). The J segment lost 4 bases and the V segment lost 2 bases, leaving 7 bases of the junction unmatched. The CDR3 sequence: CASSLPRGLAGANVLTF. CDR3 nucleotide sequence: TGTGCCAGCAGCTTACCCAGGGGGCTGGCCGGGGCCAACGTCCTGACTTTC.

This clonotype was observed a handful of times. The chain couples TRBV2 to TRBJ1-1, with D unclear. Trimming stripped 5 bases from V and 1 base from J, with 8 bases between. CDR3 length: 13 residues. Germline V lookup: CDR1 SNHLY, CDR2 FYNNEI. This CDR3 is CASSITANTEAFF. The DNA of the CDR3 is TGTGCCAGCAGTATCACCGCGAACACTGAAGCTTTCTTT.

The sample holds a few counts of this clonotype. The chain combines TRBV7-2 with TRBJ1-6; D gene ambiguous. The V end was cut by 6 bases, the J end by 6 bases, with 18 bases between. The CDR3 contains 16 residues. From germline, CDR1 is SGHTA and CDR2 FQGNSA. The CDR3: CASRSSSGNSNSPLHF. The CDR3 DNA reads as TGTGCCAGCAGATCTAGTTCGGGGAATTCTAATTCACCCCTCCACTTT.

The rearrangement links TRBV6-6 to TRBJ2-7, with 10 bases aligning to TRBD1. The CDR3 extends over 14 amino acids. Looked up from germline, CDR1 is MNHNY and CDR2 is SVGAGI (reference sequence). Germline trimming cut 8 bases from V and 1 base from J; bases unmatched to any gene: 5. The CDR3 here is CASVPDRGSYEQYF. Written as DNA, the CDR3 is TGTGCCAGCGTTCCGGACAGGGGGTCCTACGAGCAGTACTTC.

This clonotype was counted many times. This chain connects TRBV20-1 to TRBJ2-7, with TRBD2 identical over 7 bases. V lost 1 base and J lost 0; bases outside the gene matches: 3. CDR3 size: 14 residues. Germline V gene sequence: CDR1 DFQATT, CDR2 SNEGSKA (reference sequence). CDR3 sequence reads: CSARARGVSYEQYF. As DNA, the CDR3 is TGCAGTGCTAGAGCCCGGGGGGTCTCCTACGAGCAGTACTTC.

In DNA, the CDR3 is TGTGCCAGCAGCTTGGGGACTAGCGGGAGGGCCAATAAGGTTCCCTACGAGCAGTACTTC. Amino acid sequence: CASSLGTSGRANKVPYEQYF. The chain carries TRBV5-4 and TRBJ2-7; 15 positions agree with TRBD2. Per the germline V gene, CDR1 is SGHNT and CDR2 is YYREEE (reference sequence). V lost 0 bases to trimming and J lost 2 bases; unmatched junction nucleotides: 12. The CDR3 sequence is 20 residues long.

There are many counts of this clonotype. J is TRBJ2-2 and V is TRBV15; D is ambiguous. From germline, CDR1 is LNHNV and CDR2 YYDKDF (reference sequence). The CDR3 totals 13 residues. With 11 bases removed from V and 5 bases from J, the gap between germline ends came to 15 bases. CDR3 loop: CAGLRPATGELFF. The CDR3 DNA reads TGTGCCGGTCTTCGCCCAGCAACCGGGGAGCTGTTTTTT.

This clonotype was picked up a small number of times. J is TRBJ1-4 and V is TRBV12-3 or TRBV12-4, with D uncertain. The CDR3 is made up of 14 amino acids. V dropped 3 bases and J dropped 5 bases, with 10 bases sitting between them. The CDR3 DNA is TGTGCCAGCAGTTTTAAATACGGCAATGAAAAACTGTTTTTT. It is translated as CASSFKYGNEKLFF.

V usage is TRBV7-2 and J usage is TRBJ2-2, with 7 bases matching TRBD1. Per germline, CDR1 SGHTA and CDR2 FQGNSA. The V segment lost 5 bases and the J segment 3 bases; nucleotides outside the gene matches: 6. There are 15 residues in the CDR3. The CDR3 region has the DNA TGTGCCAGCAGCAGGAACAGGGGTGACACCGGGGAGCTGTTTTTT. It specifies CASSRNRGDTGELFF. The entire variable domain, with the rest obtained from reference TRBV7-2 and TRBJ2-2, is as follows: GAGVSQSPSNKVTEKGKDVELRCDPISGHTALYWYRQSLGQGLEFLIYFQGNSAPDKSGLPSDRFSAERTGGSVSTLTIQRTQQEDSAVYLCASSRNRGDTGELFFGEGSRLTVL.

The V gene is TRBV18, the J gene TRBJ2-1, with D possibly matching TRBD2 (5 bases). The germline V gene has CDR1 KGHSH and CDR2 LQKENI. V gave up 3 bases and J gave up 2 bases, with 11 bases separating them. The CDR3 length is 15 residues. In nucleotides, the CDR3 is TGTGCCAGCTCACCTTCGGGGAGAGCCTACAATGAGCAGTTCTTC. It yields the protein CASSPSGRAYNEQFF.

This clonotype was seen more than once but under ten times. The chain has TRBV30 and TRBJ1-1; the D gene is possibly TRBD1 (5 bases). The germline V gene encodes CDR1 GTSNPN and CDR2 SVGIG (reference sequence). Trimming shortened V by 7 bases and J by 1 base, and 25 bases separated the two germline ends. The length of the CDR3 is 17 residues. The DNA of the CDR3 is TGTGCCTCCGGGGGTAGCAGGCTTGGTAGTGGGAACACTGAAGCTTTCTTT. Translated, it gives CASGGSRLGSGNTEAFF.

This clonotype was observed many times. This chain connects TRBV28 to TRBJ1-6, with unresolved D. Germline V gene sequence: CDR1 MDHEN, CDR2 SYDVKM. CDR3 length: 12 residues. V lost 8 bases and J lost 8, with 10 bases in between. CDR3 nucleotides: TGTGCCAGCGAACAGCGGTATTCACCCCTCCACTTT. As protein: CASEQRYSPLHF.